This T cell receptor beta chain was captured in a study of T cell responses to AZD1222 COVID-19 vaccine. Profiled with immunoSEQ multiplex PCR; TCRdb holds only in-frame clones, not every one. The data show around 120,000 clones, over 85% seen once. To note about this clone: Its cognate antigen is unknown.

Study findings and constraints: Seropositive at baseline were only a handful of AZD1222 recipients. Most donors were white British and more were female, and clonal diversity was possibly underestimated. Rises in breadth and depth of Spike-specific TCRs came after two AZD1222 doses.

Trimming at V came to 4 bases and at J to 13 bases, leaving 8 bases not matched to a gene. Germline V gives CDR1 ENHRY, CDR2 SYGVKD. The CDR3 is 13 residues long. The source is an adult in good health. The V gene is TRBV10-3, the J gene TRBJ1-1; 11 positions match TRBD1. The sample in question was peripheral blood, obtained on day 0 of AZD1222 vaccination. CDR3 residues: CAISADRGPRVFF. DNA of the CDR3: TGTGCCATCAGTGCGGACAGGGGGCCTCGGGTTTTCTTT.